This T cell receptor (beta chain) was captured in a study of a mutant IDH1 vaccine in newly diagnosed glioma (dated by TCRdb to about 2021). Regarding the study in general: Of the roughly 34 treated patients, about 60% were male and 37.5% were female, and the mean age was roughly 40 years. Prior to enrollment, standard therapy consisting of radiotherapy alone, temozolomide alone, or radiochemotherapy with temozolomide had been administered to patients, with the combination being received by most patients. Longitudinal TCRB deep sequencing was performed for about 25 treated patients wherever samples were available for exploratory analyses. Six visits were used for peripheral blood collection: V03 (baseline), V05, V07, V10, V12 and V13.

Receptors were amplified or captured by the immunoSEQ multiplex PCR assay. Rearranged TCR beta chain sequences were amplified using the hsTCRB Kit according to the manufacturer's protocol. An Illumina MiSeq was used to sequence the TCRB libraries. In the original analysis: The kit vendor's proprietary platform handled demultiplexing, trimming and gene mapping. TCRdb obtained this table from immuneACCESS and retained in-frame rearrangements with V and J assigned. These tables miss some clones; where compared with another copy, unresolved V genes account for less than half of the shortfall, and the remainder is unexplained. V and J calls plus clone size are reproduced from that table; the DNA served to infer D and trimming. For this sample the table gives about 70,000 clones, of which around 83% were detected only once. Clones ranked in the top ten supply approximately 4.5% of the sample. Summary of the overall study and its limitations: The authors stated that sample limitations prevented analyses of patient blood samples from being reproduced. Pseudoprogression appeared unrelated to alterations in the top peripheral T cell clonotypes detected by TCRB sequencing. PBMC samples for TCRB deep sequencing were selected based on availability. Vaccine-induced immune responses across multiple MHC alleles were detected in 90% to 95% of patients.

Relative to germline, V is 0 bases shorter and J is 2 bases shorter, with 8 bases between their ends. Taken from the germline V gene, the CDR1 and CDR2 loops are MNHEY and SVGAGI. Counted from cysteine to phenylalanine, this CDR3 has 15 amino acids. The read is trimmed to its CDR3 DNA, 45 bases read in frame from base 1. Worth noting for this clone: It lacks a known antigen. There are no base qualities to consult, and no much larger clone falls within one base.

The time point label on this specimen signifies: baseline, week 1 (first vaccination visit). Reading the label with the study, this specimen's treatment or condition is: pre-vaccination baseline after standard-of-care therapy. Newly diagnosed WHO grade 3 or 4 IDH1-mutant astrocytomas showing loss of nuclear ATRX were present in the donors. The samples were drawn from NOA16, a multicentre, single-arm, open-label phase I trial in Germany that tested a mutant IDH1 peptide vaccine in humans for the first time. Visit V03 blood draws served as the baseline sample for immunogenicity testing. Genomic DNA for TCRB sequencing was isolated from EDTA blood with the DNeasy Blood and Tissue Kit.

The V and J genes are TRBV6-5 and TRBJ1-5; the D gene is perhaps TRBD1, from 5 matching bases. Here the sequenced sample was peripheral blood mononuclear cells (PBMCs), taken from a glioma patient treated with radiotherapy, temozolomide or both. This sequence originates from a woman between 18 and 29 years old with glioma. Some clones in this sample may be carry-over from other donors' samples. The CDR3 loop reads CASSYSRDGNQPQHF. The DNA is TGTGCCAGCAGTTACTCGAGGGACGGCAATCAGCCCCAGCATTTT.